This T cell receptor (beta chain) derives from a study of control samples from healthy donors and cancer patients. The V end lost 0 bases, the J end lost 3 bases, and 15 bases lay between the germline ends. CDR1 and CDR2 from the germline V gene are SGHDT and YYEEEE. The CDR3 extends over 16 amino acids. Clones were read by immunoSEQ multiplex PCR, and TCRdb kept only the in-frame ones, dropping some. Here the sample spans approximately 26,000 clones, approximately 85% being singletons. Sequences were obtained from PBMCs. The chain links TRBV5-6 to TRBJ2-5; no definite D call. This receptor was identified in a man aged 60-69 years with colorectal cancer. This CDR3 is CASSLGIIYREETQYF. CDR3 sequence (DNA): TGTGCCAGCAGCTTGGGTATTATTTACAGAGAAGAGACCCAGTACTTC.